Below are 27 T cell receptor beta chains sequenced from a single sample in a study of T cell responses to AZD1222 COVID-19 vaccine. Data came from immunoSEQ multiplex PCR; TCRdb stores just in-frame clones and leaves some out. The sample yields roughly 120,000 clones, more than 70% seen once. The starting material was peripheral blood, obtained on day 0 of AZD1222 vaccination. The receptors were gathered from an adult in good health.

This chain joins TRBV7-2 and TRBJ2-7; D is undetermined. Germline assignment: CDR1 SGHTA and CDR2 FQGNSA. This CDR3 spans 14 amino acids. The V gene lost 4 bases and the J gene lost 2 bases, with 12 bases spanning the gap. CDR3 region: CASSSQTAAYEQYF. DNA of the CDR3: TGTGCCAGCAGCTCCCAGACGGCTGCCTACGAGCAGTACTTC.

The rearrangement joins TRBV19 to TRBJ1-2; D is unclear. V was clipped by 4 bases and J by 6 bases, with 12 bases between them. Per germline, CDR1 LNHDA and CDR2 SQIVND (reference sequence). The CDR3 is made up of 13 amino acids. This CDR3 is CASSTTWANGYTF. For the CDR3, the DNA is TGTGCCAGTAGTACCACGTGGGCTAATGGCTACACCTTC.

The genes are TRBV10-1 and TRBJ2-5; maybe TRBD2 (5 bases). Germline-derived CDR1 and CDR2 are WNHNN and SYGVQD (reference sequence). V was trimmed by 0 bases and J by 5 bases, leaving 10 bases between them. This CDR3 spans 14 amino acids. The DNA for the CDR3 is TGCGCCAGCAGTGAGTCGAATAGCGTGGAGACCCAGTACTTC. This sequence encodes CASSESNSVETQYF.

The V and J genes are TRBV11-2 and TRBJ2-7, with D maybe TRBD2 (5 bases). Germline CDR1 SGHAT, CDR2 FQNNGV. This CDR3 is built from 12 residues. V was clipped by 4 bases and J by 5 bases, with 9 bases between them. CDR3 protein: CASSSSADEQYF. CDR3 nucleotides: TGTGCCAGCAGCTCATCAGCGGACGAGCAGTACTTC.

The chain has TRBV4-3 and TRBJ2-7; D is perhaps TRBD1 (5 bases). V shed 1 base and J shed 1 base, with 5 bases lying between them. The CDR3 covers 13 residues. The germline CDR1 and CDR2 sequences are LGHNA and YSLEER. CDR3 sequence: CASSQGTSYEQYF. The CDR3 DNA follows: TGCGCCAGCAGCCAAGGGACATCCTACGAGCAGTACTTC.

This chain links TRBV27 with TRBJ2-3; weak D call: TRBD1 (6 bases). Germline V gene sequence: CDR1 MNHEY, CDR2 SMNVEV (reference sequence). The length of the CDR3 is 16 residues. The ends were cut back, 5 bases at V and 4 bases at J, with 19 bases in the middle. CDR3 amino acids: CASSPTGRGWADTQYF. CDR3 sequence (DNA): TGTGCCAGCAGTCCCACTGGCAGGGGTTGGGCAGATACGCAGTATTTT.

The J gene is TRBJ1-2, the V gene TRBV19; unclear D gene. From germline, CDR1 is LNHDA and CDR2 SQIVND (reference sequence). The CDR3 loop spans 15 amino acids. V dropped 4 bases and J dropped 4 bases, with 16 bases sitting between them. The CDR3 region is CASSTPSVRGYGYTF. The CDR3 DNA sequence: TGTGCCAGTAGTACCCCGTCGGTACGCGGCTATGGCTACACCTTC.

CDR3 amino acids: CASSLETDTQYF. Here the CDR3 DNA reads TGCGCCAGCAGCTTGGAGACAGATACGCAGTATTTT. The chain carries TRBV5-1 and TRBJ2-3, with D unclear. Germline V gene data show CDR1 as SGHRS and CDR2 as YFSETQ. The CDR3 consists of 12 residues. Trimming stripped 0 bases from V and 3 bases from J, with 2 bases between.

Notes on this clone: The junction differs from germline at one of its ends, possibly a read error. The chain joins TRBV7-2 to TRBJ1-1; D is uncertain. The CDR3 runs 14 residues. Germline loops: CDR1 SGHTA, CDR2 FQGNSA. CDR3 loop: CASRFLLGNTEAFF. The CDR3 DNA sequence: TGTGCCAGCCGCTTTTTATTAGGGAACACTGAAGCTTTCTTT.

The genes are TRBV7-2 and TRBJ2-1; D unresolved. V lost 1 base to trimming and J lost 0 bases, with 7 bases between them. This CDR3 region has 15 residues. CDR1 and CDR2 from the germline V gene are SGHTA and FQGNSA. The CDR3 here is CASSLGWGSYNEQFF. CDR3 nucleotides: TGTGCCAGCAGCTTAGGCTGGGGCTCCTACAATGAGCAGTTCTTC.

The chain couples TRBV18 to TRBJ2-2; tentatively, D is TRBD1 or TRBD2 (5 bases each). Between the trimmed V and J ends, which lost 0 bases and 7 bases, there was a span of 18 bases. The germline gives CDR1 KGHSH, CDR2 LQKENI. The CDR3 has 17 residues. The CDR3 sequence is CASSPPRGAPVGGELFF. The CDR3 nucleotides read TGTGCCAGCTCACCACCGAGGGGAGCCCCCGTCGGCGGGGAGCTGTTTTTT.

The V call is TRBV19, the J call TRBJ1-1, with unresolved D. The length of the CDR3 is 14 residues. Deletions cut 8 bases from V and 4 bases from J, with 17 bases between. Germline V gives CDR1 LNHDA, CDR2 SQIVND (reference sequence). The CDR3 here is CASFRQWDSTEAFF. The DNA of the CDR3 is TGTGCCAGTTTCCGTCAGTGGGATAGCACTGAAGCTTTCTTT.

V gene TRBV20-1 combines with J gene TRBJ2-3, with D tentatively TRBD2 (5 bases). The CDR3 is 11 amino acids. V lost 7 bases and J lost 3, with 8 bases in between. From germline, CDR1 is DFQATT and CDR2 SNEGSKA (reference sequence). The CDR3 sequence is CSVRGTDTQYF. CDR3 bases: TGCAGTGTGCGAGGGACAGATACGCAGTATTTT.

V and J are TRBV19 and TRBJ2-7; 12 bases fit TRBD1. The CDR3 runs 16 residues. After removal of 7 bases from V and 5 bases from J, the junction contained 12 bases not matched to a gene. The germline CDR1 and CDR2 sequences are LNHDA and SQIVND (reference sequence). The CDR3 protein is CASTNSPGQGAHEQYF. For the CDR3, the DNA is TGTGCCAGTACTAATTCGCCGGGACAGGGGGCCCACGAGCAGTACTTC.

CDR3 sequence reads: CASSQDWRQATDTQYF. The CDR3 DNA reads as TGTGCCAGCAGCCAAGATTGGAGACAGGCGACAGATACGCAGTATTTT. The rearrangement links TRBV4-2 to TRBJ2-3; TRBD1 is a possible D gene (6 bases). V lost 0 bases to trimming and J lost 3 bases, with 13 bases between them. Germline CDR1 reads LGHNA; CDR2 reads YNFKEQ. The CDR3 extends over 16 amino acids.

This clone was seen more than once but under ten times. CDR3 in DNA: TGTGCCAGCAGCCAAGCTCTGGGCTCCCCATCGGGCTACACCTTC. The encoded protein is CASSQALGSPSGYTF. The chain combines TRBV3-1 (or the pseudogene TRBV3-2) with TRBJ1-2, with D hard to call. The CDR3 has 15 amino acids. V was clipped by 1 base and J by 8 bases, with 17 bases between them. From germline, CDR1 is LGHDT and CDR2 YNNKEL (reference sequence).

The chain links TRBV12-3 or TRBV12-4 to TRBJ1-2; maybe TRBD1 (5 bases). Trimming took 6 bases from V and 2 from J, leaving 7 bases between them. The CDR3 spans 12 residues. The CDR3 protein is CASRGRNYGYTF. CDR3 in DNA: TGTGCCAGCAGGGGACGGAACTATGGCTACACCTTC.

The rearrangement uses TRBV7-9 and TRBJ1-1; TRBD1 agrees at 11 bases. V gave up 1 base and J gave up 6 bases; unmatched junction bases: 4. CDR1 is SEHNR, CDR2 FQNEAQ, per germline (reference sequence). The CDR3 is made up of 15 amino acids. The CDR3 DNA follows: TGTGCCAGCAGCTTAGAGCTGGGACAGGGGGCTGAAGCTTTCTTT. Translating gives CASSLELGQGAEAFF.

V usage is TRBV9 and J usage is TRBJ2-2, with D unclear. Germline lookup yields CDR1 SGDLS and CDR2 YYNGEE. V was trimmed by 1 base and J by 6 bases, leaving 1 base between them. The CDR3 contains 11 residues. The CDR3: CASSVPGELFF. In DNA form, the CDR3 reads TGTGCCAGCAGCGTACCCGGGGAGCTGTTTTTT.

This chain connects TRBV7-8 to TRBJ1-1, with unresolved D. The CDR3 sequence is 13 residues long. Germline V lookup: CDR1 SGHVS, CDR2 FQNEAQ. V was pared by 6 bases and J by 4 bases, with 12 bases between. CDR3 protein: CASRVEVATEAFF. CDR3 nucleotide sequence: TGTGCCAGCAGAGTCGAGGTGGCCACTGAAGCTTTCTTT.

This chain joins TRBV18 and TRBJ1-6; TRBD1 aligns across 8 bases. With 2 bases clipped from V and 7 bases from J, the junction kept 10 bases outside the gene matches. The CDR3 length is 17 residues. The germline gives CDR1 KGHSH, CDR2 LQKENI. For the CDR3, the DNA is TGTGCCAGCTCACCATATCCTGCCGGGACAGGAAATTCACCCCTCCACTTT. Amino acids: CASSPYPAGTGNSPLHF. The whole variable domain, filled in from reference TRBV18 and TRBJ1-6, reads NAGVMQNPRHLVRRRGQEARLRCSPMKGHSHVYWYRQLPEEGLKFMVYLQKENIIDESGMPKERFSAEFPKEGPSILRIQQVVRGDSAAYFCASSPYPAGTGNSPLHFGNGTRLTVT.

The rearrangement links TRBV15 to TRBJ2-7; 7 bases agree with TRBD1. V shed 6 bases and J 2 bases; nucleotides not matched to a gene: 7. The CDR3 extends over 14 amino acids. Germline V gives CDR1 LNHNV, CDR2 YYDKDF (reference sequence). In DNA form, the CDR3 reads TGTGCCACCAGATCACGGACAGGAACCTACGAGCAGTACTTC. This translates into CATRSRTGTYEQYF.

This clone came up once. The CDR3 DNA follows: TGTGCCAGCAGCTTGGGAGCAGGGGGCTACGGCTACACCTTC. Translating gives CASSLGAGGYGYTF. V gene TRBV5-4 combines with J gene TRBJ1-2; TRBD1 aligns across 8 bases. The CDR3 extends over 14 amino acids. The trim removed 0 bases at V and 8 bases at J, leaving 6 bases unmatched. Germline-derived CDR1 and CDR2 are SGHNT and YYREEE (reference sequence).

The J gene is TRBJ2-7, the V gene TRBV19; no reliable D call. V was cut by 3 bases and J by 3 bases, with 9 bases left in between. The CDR3 is made up of 13 amino acids. Germline loops: CDR1 LNHDA, CDR2 SQIVND (reference sequence). The CDR3: CASSIDTFYEQYF. The CDR3 DNA follows: TGTGCCAGTAGTATCGACACGTTCTACGAGCAGTACTTC.

The chain employs TRBV7-9 and TRBJ1-3; TRBD1 aligns across 7 bases. V trimming: 5 bases; J trimming: 4 bases; junction bases outside the gene matches: 8. Per the germline V gene, CDR1 is SEHNR and CDR2 is FQNEAQ (reference sequence). The length of the CDR3 is 15 residues. CDR3 sequence reads: CASSLEGASGNTIYF. DNA for the CDR3: TGTGCCAGCAGCCTAGAGGGGGCGAGCGGAAACACCATATATTTT.

The rearrangement uses TRBV4-1 and TRBJ2-2, with 8 bases lining up with TRBD1. CDR1 and CDR2 (germline): MGHRA, YSYEKL. The CDR3 consists of 17 residues. V gave up 0 bases and J gave up 4 bases; unmatched junction bases: 7. CDR3 loop: CASSQDFQGAGTGELFF. The DNA of the CDR3 is TGCGCCAGCAGCCAAGATTTTCAGGGGGCGGGCACCGGGGAGCTGTTTTTT.

The V and J genes are TRBV27 and TRBJ2-3; D not certain. The V gene's germline CDR1 is MNHEY and CDR2 SMNVEV (reference sequence). The CDR3 totals 11 residues. V lost 6 bases and J lost 2, with 3 bases in between. CDR3 region: CASRSTDTQYF. The DNA of the CDR3 is TGTGCCAGCAGATCCACAGATACGCAGTATTTT.